This T cell receptor (beta chain) was recorded in a study of Graves' ophthalmopathy and Graves' hyperthyroidism. This clonotype was recorded once. Its antigen is currently unknown. The authors amplified TCR beta CDR3 regions, and they did so from RNA transcripts for repertoire sequencing. An initial RT-PCR round employing HTBI primers preceded a second-round multiplex PCR. TCRdb used MiXCR to reprocess the multiplex PCR reads, holding one entry per CDR3 protein. Found here are under 350,000 distinct CDR3 sequences, 17% of them singletons; the top ten hold approximately 13%. General study points: Cross-validated, the 13-signature model showed 87.88%/81.08% sensitivity/specificity, and 80%/75% in the test set. The model reached roughly 71% sensitivity and around 72% specificity for predicting ophthalmopathy progression.

Germline lookup yields CDR1 SGHAT and CDR2 FQNNGV. This CDR3 spans 17 amino acids. The V segment lost 1 base and the J segment 7 bases; nucleotides outside the gene matches: 11. Material: peripheral blood. The source of this sequence is an adult man with Graves' ophthalmopathy. The chain employs TRBV11-2 and TRBJ2-2, with 8 bases identical to TRBD2. CDR3 coding DNA: TGTGCCAGCAGCTTAGGAGTACTAGCGGTCGAGGGCGGGGAGCTGTTTTTT. Translation gives CASSLGVLAVEGGELFF.